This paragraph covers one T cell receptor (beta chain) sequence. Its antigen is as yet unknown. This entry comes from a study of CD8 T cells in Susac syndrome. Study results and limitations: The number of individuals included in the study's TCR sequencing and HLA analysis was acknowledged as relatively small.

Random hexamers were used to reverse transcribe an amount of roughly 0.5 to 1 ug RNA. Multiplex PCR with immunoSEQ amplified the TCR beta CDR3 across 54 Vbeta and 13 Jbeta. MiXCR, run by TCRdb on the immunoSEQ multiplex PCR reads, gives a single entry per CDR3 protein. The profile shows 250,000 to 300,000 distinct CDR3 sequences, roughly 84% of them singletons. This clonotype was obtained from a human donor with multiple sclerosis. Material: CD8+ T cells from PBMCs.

CDR3 loop: CASSSAGGGGDEQYF. The CDR3 nucleotides are TGTGCCAGCAGTTCCGCAGGGGGCGGCGGCGACGAGCAGTACTTC. The chain couples TRBV12-3 or TRBV12-4 to TRBJ2-7; the match to TRBD1 covers 8 bases. The trim removed 4 bases at V and 5 bases at J, leaving 10 bases unmatched. The CDR3 is made up of 15 amino acids.